The next 5 T cell receptor beta chains were all read from a single sample in a study of blood T cell repertoires in COVID-19. Here immunoSEQ multiplex PCR was the method, and the copy in TCRdb shows in-frame clones only, minus some. The data contain some 300,000 clones, roughly 90% of them singletons. The sample comprised peripheral blood. The receptors derive from a man aged 18 to 29 with active or convalescent COVID-19.

This sequence joins TRBV2 and TRBJ1-2, with TRBD1 identical over 9 bases. Germline V lookup: CDR1 SNHLY, CDR2 FYNNEI. This CDR3 comprises 12 residues. After removal of 6 bases from V and 8 bases from J, the junction contained 4 bases not matched to a gene. Here the CDR3 DNA reads TGTGCCAGCAGGGACAGGGGCGCGGGCTACACCTTC. Encoded protein: CASRDRGAGYTF.

This clone was picked up a small number of times. J is TRBJ1-4 and V is TRBV5-1, with TRBD1 matching 9 bases. Losses at the gene ends were 0 bases for V and 9 bases for J; bases not matched to a gene: 6. From germline, CDR1 is SGHRS and CDR2 YFSETQ. This CDR3 region has 15 residues. CDR3 sequence: CASSLVGQGSQKLFF. The CDR3 DNA reads as TGCGCCAGCAGCTTGGTGGGACAGGGCTCCCAAAAACTGTTTTTT.

The rearrangement links TRBV7-2 to TRBJ2-7; D is perhaps TRBD2 (6 bases). The V end lost 0 bases, the J end lost 3 bases, and 9 bases lay between the germline ends. The CDR3 is 14 residues long. From germline, CDR1 is SGHTA and CDR2 FQGNSA. CDR3 region: CASSLAAGLYEQYF. The CDR3 DNA reads as TGTGCCAGCAGCTTAGCAGCGGGCCTCTACGAGCAGTACTTC.

The chain combines TRBV6-5 with TRBJ2-7; TRBD1 matches at 10 bases. J gave up 3 bases and V 6 bases, and 5 bases lay outside the gene matches. The germline gives CDR1 MNHEY, CDR2 SVGAGI. The CDR3 has 14 amino acids. The CDR3 DNA reads as TGTGCCAGCAGGGGACAGGGGCGCGTCTACGAGCAGTACTTC. It encodes CASRGQGRVYEQYF.

V is TRBV7-8 and J is TRBJ1-5, with 7 bases lining up with TRBD1. The V gene end was trimmed by 2 bases and the J gene end by 2 bases; junction bases not matched to a gene: 12. The CDR3 consists of 18 residues. Germline V gene data show CDR1 as SGHVS and CDR2 as FQNEAQ. The CDR3 region has the DNA TGTGCCAGCAGCTTACGACCCTACCGACAGGGAGGCAATCAGCCCCAGCATTTT. This translates into CASSLRPYRQGGNQPQHF.